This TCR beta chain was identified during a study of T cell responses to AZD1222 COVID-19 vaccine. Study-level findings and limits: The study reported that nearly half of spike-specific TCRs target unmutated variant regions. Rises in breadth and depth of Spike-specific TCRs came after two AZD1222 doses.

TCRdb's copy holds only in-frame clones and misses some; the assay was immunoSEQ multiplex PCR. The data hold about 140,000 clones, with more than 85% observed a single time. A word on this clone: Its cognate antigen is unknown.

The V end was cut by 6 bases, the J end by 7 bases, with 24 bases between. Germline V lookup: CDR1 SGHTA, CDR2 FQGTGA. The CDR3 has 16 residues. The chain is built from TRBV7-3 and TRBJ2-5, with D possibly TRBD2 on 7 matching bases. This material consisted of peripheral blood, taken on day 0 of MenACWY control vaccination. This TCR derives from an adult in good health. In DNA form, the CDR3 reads TGTGCCAGCAGTCTCACCCTAGGGGGGGAGAAAGGGACCCAGTACTTC. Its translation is CASSLTLGGEKGTQYF.